The rows below give T cell receptor beta chains drawn from one sample of a study of Ad26.COV2.S vaccination and SARS-CoV-2 variants. Assay used: immunoSEQ multiplex PCR; TCRdb lists only in-frame clones, some missing. Of nearly 95,000 clones in the sample, approximately 82% were seen once. The sample consisted of peripheral blood, taken after recovery from COVID-19. Receptors were obtained from a human donor who had recovered from COVID-19. CDR3s leave out the opening cysteine and the closing phenylalanine or tryptophan. A clone size is listed for some rows: how often the clone was seen (once, few, many), or a class if it is expanded.

J gene | V gene | clone size | CDR3 protein
TRBJ2-1 | TRBV7-2 | NA | ASSLTSGSILSEQF
TRBJ2-1 | TRBV7-9 | few | ASSLPPRLAGSRNEQF
TRBJ2-7 | TRBV6-6 | NA | ASSYSGQGAREQY
TRBJ2-2 | TRBV2 | NA | ASRPTVTGELF
TRBJ2-7 | TRBV11-1 | NA | ASSRVLKSHEQY
TRBJ1-3 | TRBV27 | NA | ASSPHLSLQGRGAGNTIY
TRBJ1-2 | TRBV5-1 | NA | ASSSSATGTGGGGYT
TRBJ2-7 | TRBV28 | NA | ASSSTQGRTYEQY
TRBJ1-5 | TRBV28 | NA | ASTRRFGGSNQPQH
TRBJ2-1 | TRBV28 | NA | ASRSSQVVYNEQF
TRBJ1-1 | TRBV28 | NA | ASSLSRVRTTEAF
TRBJ2-5 | TRBV28 | NA | ASSPVPGTQY
TRBJ2-7 | TRBV28 | NA | ASSFSFYEQY
TRBJ1-5 | TRBV19 | NA | ASSISGGEQGHQPQH
TRBJ2-3 | TRBV11-3 | NA | ASVPTSPAPDTQY
TRBJ1-2 | TRBV5-5 | NA | ASSFRDRGYT
TRBJ2-7 | TRBV5-5 | NA | ASSGGGGAYEQY
TRBJ1-4 | TRBV5-6 | NA | ASSLQGLNEKLF
TRBJ1-1 | TRBV11-2 | NA | ASSSMNTEAF
TRBJ2-4 | TRBV4-3 | NA | ASSPGLVRNIQY
TRBJ2-7 | TRBV6-5 | few | ASKRQGAAYEQY
TRBJ1-2 | TRBV9 | NA | ASSARALYGYT
TRBJ1-1 | TRBV11-2 | NA | ASSRTGHTEAF
TRBJ2-7 | TRBV7-6 | NA | ASSLALGGRDEQY
TRBJ2-6 | TRBV19 | NA | ASKPTKGRLFWANVLT
TRBJ2-7 | TRBV27 | NA | ASSEQVSYEQY
TRBJ1-4 | TRBV28 | NA | ASSSYRELREKLF
TRBJ2-2 | TRBV4-2 | NA | ASSPGGRRWNTGELF
TRBJ2-6 | TRBV9 | NA | ASGGRANVLT
TRBJ2-7 | TRBV7-2 | NA | ASSLAGLLGLAHEQY
TRBJ1-6 | TRBV4-3 | NA | ASSQQQGARISPLH
TRBJ1-4 | TRBV6-5 | NA | ASNAGLEEKLF
TRBJ2-1 | TRBV21-1 | NA | ASSKKRGATSSYNEQF
TRBJ1-5 | TRBV10-2 | NA | ASSPGTAVRPQH
TRBJ2-4 | TRBV5-4 | NA | ASSYRESKNIQY
TRBJ1-1 | TRBV29-1 | NA | SVEGSSNTEAF
TRBJ1-6 | TRBV6-5 | NA | ASSYRPYNSPLH
TRBJ2-5 | TRBV18 | NA | ASGKTGTGGRETQY
TRBJ1-5 | TRBV6-5 | once | ASRTPGATNQPQH
TRBJ1-5 | TRBV15 | NA | ATSRSQGAMQPQH
TRBJ2-2 | TRBV11-2 | NA | ASSLPGLAVSGELF
TRBJ2-6 | TRBV2 | NA | ASRFSSSGANVLT
TRBJ2-1 | TRBV24-1 | NA | ATSDSTGGEQF
TRBJ2-1 | TRBV18 | once | ASSPRREMREQF
TRBJ2-2 | TRBV19 | NA | ASSILGQVTGELF
TRBJ2-2 | TRBV19 | NA | ASRMTSGRLTGELF
TRBJ1-1 | TRBV12-3/TRBV12-4 | NA | ASSQDRDTEAF
TRBJ2-2 | TRBV7-3 | NA | ASSLKSGTGELF
TRBJ2-7 | TRBV7-8 | few | ASSLPGEQY
TRBJ2-4 | TRBV5-4 | NA | ASSGGTRAGENIQY
TRBJ2-5 | TRBV28 | NA | ASSQTLARTQETQY
TRBJ1-1 | TRBV28 | once | ASSLFAGRAF
TRBJ2-7 | TRBV7-8 | NA | ASSLGGGEQY
TRBJ2-4 | TRBV28 | NA | ASNPGTSKNIQY
TRBJ2-3 | TRBV21-1 | NA | ASSKAGGPTDTQY